This T cell receptor (beta chain) was retrieved from a study of Ad26.COV2.S vaccination and SARS-CoV-2 variants. Study background: Of the COV1001 trial arms, the Ad26.COV2.S arm included the donor.

The junction had 7 bases not matched to a gene; V was cut back by 3 bases and J by 4 bases. The CDR3 consists of 15 residues. Germline assignment: CDR1 SGHNT and CDR2 YYREEE (reference sequence). Sequencing used immunoSEQ multiplex PCR; TCRdb keeps in-frame clones, though not all of them. The data contain around 450,000 clones, roughly nine tenths of them seen just once; the ten biggest clones take up roughly 1.7%. As for treatment: roughly 19 received Ad26.COV2.S at low or high dose, single or two shots; 5 received placebo; per-sample allocation not given. Vaccine and placebo recipients were sampled on day 63 after the first injection.

This specimen was peripheral blood, taken in a trial of Ad26.COV2.S vaccine versus placebo. The sequence derives from a person aged 18 to 65 who received the Ad26.COV2.S COVID-19 vaccine or a placebo. V is TRBV5-4 and J is TRBJ1-1; TRBD1 agrees at 9 bases. The CDR3 here is CASSSRTGVGTEAFF. The CDR3 region has the DNA TGTGCCAGCAGCTCCCGGACAGGGGTTGGCACTGAAGCTTTCTTT.